A selection of T cell receptor beta chains follows, all from one sample in a study of T-cell reconstitution after alpha-beta-depleted transplantation in children. TCRdb independently ran MiXCR on the PCR reads; one entry per CDR3 protein. The sample has tens of thousands of distinct CDR3 sequences; approximately 10% are singletons. Sequenced here: PBMCs from the stem cell graft donor, sampled from the stem cell graft. The receptors were sampled from a human donor who donated a stem cell graft to a child with chronic granulomatous disease. CDR3s include the opening cysteine and the closing phenylalanine or tryptophan. D genes are given only for firm matches. A clone size is listed for some rows: how often the clone was seen (once, few, many), or a class if it is expanded.

V	D	length	size	J	DNA	CDR3
TRBV12-3/TRBV12-4	TRBD2	15	many	TRBJ2-1	TGTGCCAGCATAGTCGCGGGGGGTTCCTACAATGAGCAGTTCTTC	CASIVAGGSYNEQFF
TRBV25-1	-	16	many	TRBJ2-1	TGTGCCAGCAGTGAACGGGACCGCAGCTCCTACAATGAGCAGTTCTTC	CASSERDRSSYNEQFF
TRBV14	TRBD1	16	many	TRBJ1-2	TGTGCCAGCAGCCAAGAATCCGGACAGGTCAACTATGGCTACACCTTC	CASSQESGQVNYGYTF
TRBV3-1	TRBD2	15	many	TRBJ2-1	TGTGCCAGCAGCTCACAGCCTAGCGGGGGCAATGAGCAGTTCTTC	CASSSQPSGGNEQFF
TRBV29-1	-	14	many	TRBJ2-3	TGCAGCGTTGAAGAAGAGGGGCGTACAGATACGCAGTATTTT	CSVEEEGRTDTQYF
TRBV5-1	-	17	many	TRBJ2-2	TGCGCCAGCAGCTTGGATCAGCCCCCCAGGAACACCGGGGAGCTGTTTTTT	CASSLDQPPRNTGELFF
TRBV29-1	TRBD2	16	many	TRBJ2-2	TGCAGCGTTGATCGAGCGGGAGCCGTCAGTGGCGGGGAGCTGTTTTTT	CSVDRAGAVSGGELFF
TRBV28	-	14	-	TRBJ1-1	TGTGCCAGCAGTCCCTATCCGGGGCTCACTGAAGCTTTCTTT	CASSPYPGLTEAFF
TRBV29-1	-	12	many	TRBJ2-1	TGCAGCGTTGTCGGACTTTACAATGAGCAGTTCTTC	CSVVGLYNEQFF
TRBV7-6	-	15	many	TRBJ2-5	TGTGCCAGCAGCTTAGGGACACTCAGGCAAGAGACCCAGTACTTC	CASSLGTLRQETQYF
TRBV19	-	16	many	TRBJ1-5	TGTGCCAGTAGTATAGAATTTGACAGCTCGAATCAGCCCCAGCATTTT	CASSIEFDSSNQPQHF
TRBV4-3	-	13	many	TRBJ2-5	TGCGCCAGCAGCCAAGATTCTTTGGAGACCCAGTACTTC	CASSQDSLETQYF
TRBV7-8	-	13	many	TRBJ2-5	TGTGCCAGCAGCCCTAGCGAACAAGAGACCCAGTACTTC	CASSPSEQETQYF
TRBV12-3/TRBV12-4	-	13	many	TRBJ1-1	TGTGCCAGCAGTCCGGGACCTGGAGGTGAAGCTTTCTTT	CASSPGPGGEAFF
TRBV9	-	17	many	TRBJ1-2	TGTGCCAGCAGCGCCTCTGTCACACAGGGACTTAACTATGGCTACACCTTC	CASSASVTQGLNYGYTF
TRBV4-3	-	17	many	TRBJ2-1	TGCGCCAGCAGCCAAGATCCTATAGGACTATACACGGATGAGCAGTTCTTC	CASSQDPIGLYTDEQFF
TRBV5-4	TRBD2	16	-	TRBJ2-2	TGTGCCAGCAGCTTGGAGACTAGCGAACGTACCGGGGAGCTGTTTTTT	CASSLETSERTGELFF
TRBV15	TRBD1	14	many	TRBJ2-1	TGTGCCACCAGCAGCGGGACAGGGGAGTGGGGGCAGTTCTTC	CATSSGTGEWGQFF
TRBV27	TRBD1	17	many	TRBJ2-1	TGTGCCAGCAGTTCCGATTACAGGGGATCGACCTACAATGAGCAGTTCTTC	CASSSDYRGSTYNEQFF
TRBV27	-	13	many	TRBJ2-5	TGTGCCAGCAAACAGGGGGAGGGGGAGACCCAGTACTTC	CASKQGEGETQYF
TRBV9	TRBD1	15	many	TRBJ2-1	TGTGCCAGCAGCCCATCAGGGGGCGACTACAATGAGCAGTTCTTC	CASSPSGGDYNEQFF
TRBV14	-	11	many	TRBJ2-7	TGTGCCAGCAGTGGGGCCTACGAGCAGTACTTC	CASSGAYEQYF
TRBV20-1	-	12	many	TRBJ2-5	TGCAGTGCTAGCCCAGAGCAAGAGACCCAGTACTTC	CSASPEQETQYF
TRBV28	-	14	few	TRBJ2-7	TGTGCCAGCAGTTTCGCGGGAACGGTTTACGAGCAGTACTTC	CASSFAGTVYEQYF
TRBV5-5	-	13	many	TRBJ2-7	TGTGCCAGCAGTCCCGACACGGACTACGAGCAGTACTTC	CASSPDTDYEQYF
TRBV5-1	-	14	medium-sized	TRBJ2-2	TGCGCCAGCAGCTTCGAGACTGGCACCGGGGAGCTGTTTTTT	CASSFETGTGELFF
TRBV16	TRBD1	15	many	TRBJ1-1	TGTGCCAGCAGCCGCCTACAGGGGGCTGACACTGAAGCTTTCTTT	CASSRLQGADTEAFF
TRBV5-5	TRBD1	16	many	TRBJ2-1	TGTGCCAGCAGCCTCACCGGGACAGGGGTTTTCAATGAGCAGTTCTTC	CASSLTGTGVFNEQFF
TRBV6-1	-	15	-	TRBJ1-5	TGTGCCAGCAGCGAAGGGACTGTCAGCAATCAGCCCCAGCATTTT	CASSEGTVSNQPQHF
TRBV5-1	-	15	medium-sized	TRBJ2-1	TGCGCCAGCAGGAGAGGGGGAAGCTCCTACAATGAGCAGTTCTTC	CASRRGGSSYNEQFF
TRBV27	TRBD2	14	many	TRBJ2-1	TGTGCCAGCAGTTTCACTAGCGGGGCTGCTGAGCAGTTCTTC	CASSFTSGAAEQFF
TRBV5-1	-	13	many	TRBJ2-7	TGCGCCAGCAGCTCCCGGGCGCTGGACGAGCAGTACTTC	CASSSRALDEQYF
TRBV29-1	-	14	many	TRBJ2-2	TGCAGCGTTGTTGGCGTTTCGAACACCGGGGAGCTGTTTTTT	CSVVGVSNTGELFF
TRBV19	TRBD2	15	many	TRBJ2-1	TGTGCCAGTACCCCTCGCGGGAGCTCCTACAATGAGCAGTTCTTC	CASTPRGSSYNEQFF
TRBV20-1	-	15	many	TRBJ1-5	TGCAGTGCTAGATTCGTGGGGAGGGGCAATCAGCCCCAGCATTTT	CSARFVGRGNQPQHF
TRBV12-3/TRBV12-4	-	12	many	TRBJ1-4	TGTGCCAGCAGTTTAGTTCGGGAAAAACTGTTTTTT	CASSLVREKLFF
TRBV5-1	-	14	-	TRBJ2-5	TGCGCCAGCAGGGGAGAGGGCTACCAAGAGACCCAGTACTTC	CASRGEGYQETQYF
TRBV25-1	-	13	many	TRBJ2-7	TGTGCCAGCAGTGTTCCCGGGACCTACGAGCAGTACTTC	CASSVPGTYEQYF
TRBV10-2	-	17	many	TRBJ2-5	TGCGCCAGCAGGGACCACGACCGCCCGGACGTTGGCGAGACCCAGTACTTC	CASRDHDRPDVGETQYF
TRBV5-6	-	14	many	TRBJ1-1	TGTGCCAGCAGCTTGCCCGCCGGGGGGTCTGAAGCTTTCTTT	CASSLPAGGSEAFF
TRBV12-3/TRBV12-4	-	14	many	TRBJ2-7	TGTGCCAGCAGTTTTGGGCAGGGAAGATACGAGCAGTACTTC	CASSFGQGRYEQYF
TRBV28	-	12	many	TRBJ1-5	TGTGCCAGCAGTTTATTAGGTCAGCCCCAGCATTTT	CASSLLGQPQHF
TRBV7-2	TRBD1	13	many	TRBJ1-1	TGTGCCAGCAGCCAGACAGGGGTGGGTGAAGCTTTCTTT	CASSQTGVGEAFF
TRBV12-3/TRBV12-4	-	11	many	TRBJ2-1	TGTGCCAGCAGTCAGAGCGCAGAGCAGTTCTTC	CASSQSAEQFF
TRBV5-1	TRBD2	17	-	TRBJ2-1	TGCGCCAGCAGCTCCGGGACTAGCGGGGGAAGTGGCAATGAGCAGTTCTTC	CASSSGTSGGSGNEQFF
TRBV2	-	16	many	TRBJ1-4	TGTGCCAGCAGTGTGCTACGACACGAAACTAATGAAAAACTGTTTTTT	CASSVLRHETNEKLFF
TRBV6-1	-	15	-	TRBJ2-7	TGTGCCAGCAGTGCCGGGGGGACAAATACCTACGAGCAGTACTTC	CASSAGGTNTYEQYF
TRBV13	TRBD1	15	many	TRBJ1-1	TGTGCCAGCAACGAACCACAGGGGATTCACACTGAAGCTTTCTTT	CASNEPQGIHTEAFF
TRBV5-1	-	14	many	TRBJ2-7	TGCGCCAGCAGCGTTAAACAGCACTCCTACGAGCAGTACTTC	CASSVKQHSYEQYF
TRBV6-5	-	15	many	TRBJ2-5	TGTGCCAGCAGCCCCCCACAGGGAGTGATGGAGACCCAGTACTTC	CASSPPQGVMETQYF
TRBV28	TRBD2	16	many	TRBJ2-7	TGTGCCAGCAGTTTAGGGGTAGCGGGGGGCGACTACGAGCAGTACTTC	CASSLGVAGGDYEQYF
TRBV4-2	-	16	medium-sized	TRBJ2-6	TGTGCCAGCAGCCAAGATGGGAGCTCTGGGGCCAACGTCCTGACTTTC	CASSQDGSSGANVLTF
TRBV9	TRBD2	16	many	TRBJ2-1	TGTGCCAGCAGTCACTCCCGGACTAGCGGGAGGTCCGAGCAGTTCTTC	CASSHSRTSGRSEQFF